This note documents a single T cell receptor (beta chain) sequence. Here immunoSEQ multiplex PCR was the method, and the copy in TCRdb shows in-frame clones only, minus some. This repertoire shows approximately 69,000 clones, around 94% found once; its top ten account for about 0.5%. This sample was taken from a study of T cell changes during pregnancy in multiple sclerosis. Trimming took 7 bases from V and 2 from J, leaving 9 bases between them. This CDR3 region has 12 residues. CDR1 is MNHNY and CDR2 is SVGAGI in the germline V gene (reference sequence). The chain carries TRBV6-6 and TRBJ2-7; D might be TRBD2 (5 bases). Material: peripheral blood, obtained in the third trimester of pregnancy. This TCR was recovered from a female donor with multiple sclerosis, enrolled in a pregnancy study. CDR3 in amino acids: CASTGSTYEQYF. The CDR3 DNA reads TGTGCCAGCACGGGGAGTACCTACGAGCAGTACTTC.